These T cell receptor beta chains were read from a single sample in a study of blood T cells in healthy people across ages. TCRdb called the 5' RACE reads again in MiXCR, with one record for every CDR3 protein. The data contain about 800,000 distinct CDR3 sequences, around a quarter of them singletons. The same data also went into a second study, on T cells of mothers and their children.

The sequencing input was blood. The receptors stem from a boy aged 5 to 17 in good health. CDR3s include the opening cysteine and the closing phenylalanine or tryptophan. D genes are given only for firm matches. The size of a clone is reported for some rows only, either as once, few or many, or as a class for expanded clones.

V	size	J	D	DNA	CDR3
TRBV5-5	.	TRBJ2-7	.	TGTGCCAGCAGCTTGCGGCAGGGTCCCGACGAGCAGTACTTC	CASSLRQGPDEQYF
TRBV6-5	few	TRBJ1-1	.	TGTGCCAGCAGTTTACAAGGAGAAGCTTTCTTT	CASSLQGEAFF
TRBV6-6	.	TRBJ2-1	TRBD2	TGTGCCAGCAGAGTACCGGGACTAGGCAATGAGCAGTTCTTC	CASRVPGLGNEQFF
TRBV29-1	.	TRBJ2-5	.	TGCAGCGTTACGTCCCAAGAGACCCAGTACTTC	CSVTSQETQYF
TRBV9	few	TRBJ1-2	.	TGTGCCAGCACCCATTCTGGACGGAACTATGGCTACACCTTC	CASTHSGRNYGYTF
TRBV5-1	once	TRBJ2-1	.	TGCGCCAGCAGCTTATTTACAGATGAGCAGTTCTTC	CASSLFTDEQFF
TRBV9	once	TRBJ2-3	.	TGTGCCAGCAGCGTAGATGTTCTTTCGCCCATGGGCAGCGTCGATACGCAGTATTTT	CASSVDVLSPMGSVDTQYF
TRBV25-1	few	TRBJ2-5	TRBD2	TGTGCCAGCAGTGAATTCCCCAGCGGGGCACAAGAGACCCAGTACTTC	CASSEFPSGAQETQYF
TRBV29-1	.	TRBJ2-5	TRBD1	TGCAGCGTTGATGGGGACAGGGATTACCAAGAGACCCAGTGCTTC	CSVDGDRDYQETQCF
TRBV9	few	TRBJ2-1	TRBD2	TGTGCCAGCAGCGTAGCTGGGACTAGCGGGAAGTATGAGCAGTTCTTC	CASSVAGTSGKYEQFF
TRBV14	few	TRBJ2-7	.	TGTGCCAGCAGCCAAGATCGAAGGGGGGCGGAAGCCTACGAGCAGTACTTC	CASSQDRRGAEAYEQYF
TRBV10-3	many	TRBJ2-7	TRBD1	TGTGCCATCAGACTGCGACAGGGATCCTACGAGCAGTACTTC	CAIRLRQGSYEQYF
TRBV7-9	.	TRBJ2-1	TRBD1	TGTGCCAGCAGCTTATTCAGGGGGAGTGAGCAGTTCTTC	CASSLFRGSEQFF
TRBV20-1	few	TRBJ2-5	TRBD2	TGCAGTGCTAGCCCACTAGCGGCCATCAAAGAGACCCAGTACTTC	CSASPLAAIKETQYF
TRBV28	.	TRBJ1-6	.	TGTGCCAGCAGTTTCTGGGACGGCTCCTATAATTCACCCCTCCACTTT	CASSFWDGSYNSPLHF
TRBV12-3/TRBV12-4	once	TRBJ2-1	.	TGTGCCAGTAGCCGAAGCTACAGGGCAATGGACTCCTACAATGAGCAGTTCTTC	CASSRSYRAMDSYNEQFF
TRBV19	few	TRBJ2-7	.	TGTGCCAGTAGGTCAGGCGGGGGCACCTACGAGCAGTACTTC	CASRSGGGTYEQYF
TRBV5-1	.	TRBJ2-1	TRBD2	TGCGCCAGCAGTCGGGGGGGAGACACCTACAATGAGCAGTTCTTC	CASSRGGDTYNEQFF
TRBV29-1	few	TRBJ1-2	.	TGCAGCGTCAGGGGAAAGGATGGCTACACCTTC	CSVRGKDGYTF
TRBV20-1	few	TRBJ2-1	.	TGCAGTGCTCCTAGGGGAGGACTTTCCAATGAGCGGTTCTTC	CSAPRGGLSNERFF
TRBV29-1	many	TRBJ2-1	.	TGCAGCGTTGGTAACAATGAGCAGTTCTTC	CSVGNNEQFF
TRBV29-1	few	TRBJ2-1	.	TGCAGCGTCGGGGTGGGAGGATACAATGAGCAGTTCTTC	CSVGVGGYNEQFF
TRBV15	.	TRBJ1-2	TRBD1	TGTGCCACCAGCAGAGATTCAGGGACAGGCCTCAATAGCTACACCTTC	CATSRDSGTGLNSYTF
TRBV11-2	.	TRBJ2-5	.	TGTGCCAGCAGCCCCCAGGGGGGGGATTTCAGTAGGCAGTACTTC	CASSPQGGDFSRQYF
TRBV27	few	TRBJ2-3	.	TGTGCCAGCAGTTTATCGTCCCTGGGGATCACAGATACGCAGTATTTT	CASSLSSLGITDTQYF
TRBV30	few	TRBJ1-4	.	TGTGCCTGGACCCTCCGGGCGGACAGTCTGGGAAAACTGTTTTTT	CAWTLRADSLGKLFF
TRBV5-5	.	TRBJ2-2	TRBD1	TGTGCCAGCAGCTTGGGACTCGGGACAGGGGGATCTGGGAACACCGGGGAGCTGTTTTTT	CASSLGLGTGGSGNTGELFF